This T cell receptor beta chain was sequenced during a study of shared clonotypes between healthy human individuals. The study's findings and limits: Researchers sampled blood only, noting tissue repertoires likely differ.

A split of CD4+ cells into CD45RA+ naive and CD45RA-negative memory subsets was performed. Germline assignment: CDR1 SNHLY and CDR2 FYNNEI. This CDR3 region has 14 residues. Trimming cost V 0 bases and J 4 bases, with 9 bases left between them. Measured with immunoSEQ multiplex PCR; TCRdb has only the in-frame clones, and not every one. The sample shows about 990,000 clones, roughly 74% of them seen only once. In this sample, this clone turned up a few times. The target antigen is unknown. This TCR was recovered from a man between 18 and 35 years old in good health. Some clones in this sample may be carry-over from other donors' samples. This chain links TRBV2 with TRBJ1-2; a weak D match, TRBD1 (5 bases). Material for sequencing was memory CD4+ T cells from PBMCs. Stated subset: CD45RA-negative fraction. The CDR3 spells CASSEAGPGYGYTF. The CDR3 DNA reads TGTGCCAGCAGTGAAGCGGGGCCTGGCTATGGCTACACCTTC.